The rows below give T cell receptor beta chains drawn from one sample of a study of beta chain features in type 1 diabetes. Generated by immunoSEQ multiplex PCR, the TCRdb table keeps only in-frame clones and is missing some. The data show 240,000 or so clones, roughly 14% seen once. The sequenced material came from naive CD4+ T cells from blood. These receptors all stem from a man in his thirties or forties with type 1 diabetes. Each CDR3 is given with its conserved first and last residue. The size field is filled for only some rows; it gives once, few, many or a size class.

v_call	cdr3_length	j_call	clone_size	cdr3_aa
TRBV4-2	15	TRBJ1-5	few	CASSSDRVGNQPQHF
TRBV6-5	15	TRBJ2-7	.	CARYNLWTGGNEQYF
TRBV29-1	11	TRBJ1-2	.	CSVLDGGGYTF
TRBV5-1	15	TRBJ2-5	.	CASSRLAEQQETQYF
TRBV5-1	15	TRBJ2-7	few	CASSFQPQVASEQYF
TRBV7-7	16	TRBJ2-1	.	CASSLDLAGNYNEQFF
TRBV27	14	TRBJ2-7	.	CASSTTAREREQYF
TRBV4-2	14	TRBJ1-3	.	CASSRGQVGNTIYF
TRBV9	14	TRBJ2-3	.	CASSVAASSDTQYF
TRBV7-2	15	TRBJ1-1	.	CASSLAAGVNTEAFF
TRBV5-6	17	TRBJ2-5	.	CASSAPGLSGEQETQYF